The present T cell receptor beta chain was sequenced within a study of STAT5B mutations in CD4+ large granular lymphocyte leukemia. Study-level points and caveats: Patient CD4-sorted repertoires stayed more clonal than healthy ones after leukemic-clone removal. No patients shared main leukemic clonotypes, though roughly 23% appeared at low frequency elsewhere. 8/27 top patient clones versus 2/35 control clones were TRBV06-family.

Germline CDR1 GTSNPN, CDR2 SVGIG (reference sequence). CDR3 length: 15 amino acids. The assay was immunoSEQ multiplex PCR, and TCRdb's table has in-frame clones only and misses some. This sample has tens of thousands of clones, with about four fifths found just once. Concerning this clone: Its target is unknown.

Material: CD4+ T cells from blood buffy coats. This receptor was taken from a human donor in good health. The chain employs TRBV30 and TRBJ2-5; unclear D gene. The last part of the DNA fits TRBJ2-7 better; the J call may be wrong. In DNA form, the CDR3 reads TGTGCCTGGAGAAGTGGGCTACTACTTTCCTACGAGCAGTACTTC. Protein product: CAWRSGLLLSYEQYF.